The subject of this entry is one T cell receptor (beta chain). This record belongs to a study of blood T cell repertoires in COVID-19. Across the whole study: T cells, B-cell-depleted T cells, or PBMCs provided the cDNA or gDNA that served as material.

Germline V gene data show CDR1 as ENHRY and CDR2 as SYGVKD. CDR3 length: 16 amino acids. The V and J ends lost 5 bases and 1 base, in that order; junction bases with no gene match: 6. TCRdb's table, derived via immunoSEQ multiplex PCR, lists solely in-frame clones and lacks some. The data show 300,000 to 400,000 clones, with 90% seen just once and roughly 2.9% held by the top ten. The rearrangement joins TRBV10-3 to TRBJ2-3; 10 bases line up with TRBD2. The source is a woman aged 25 to 45 with COVID-19, enrolled during active disease. Specimen: peripheral blood. The chain's CDR3 is CAISSGRAGGTDTQYF. In DNA form, the CDR3 reads TGTGCCATCAGTAGCGGGAGGGCCGGGGGCACAGATACGCAGTATTTT.